A single sample is the source of the 13 T cell receptor beta chains below, sequenced in a study of control samples from healthy donors and cancer patients. The table came from immunoSEQ multiplex PCR; TCRdb's copy has only in-frame clones and leaves some out. The data hold 160,000 or so clones, with roughly 94% observed a single time. Sequenced: blood. Receptors were obtained from a woman aged 40 to 50 in good health.

This sequence joins TRBV30 and TRBJ1-1; D not resolved. This CDR3 comprises 11 residues. Germline V gives CDR1 GTSNPN, CDR2 SVGIG (reference sequence). V lost 0 bases to trimming and J lost 3 bases, with 2 bases between them. Written as DNA, the CDR3 is TGTGCCTGGAGTGTTGACACTGAAGCTTTCTTT. Translation gives CAWSVDTEAFF.

The rearrangement joins TRBV28 to TRBJ1-1; possible D gene TRBD1, 6 bases. Trimming shortened V by 3 bases and J by 3 bases, and 11 bases separated the two germline ends. Germline CDR1 and CDR2: MDHEN and SYDVKM. The CDR3 is made up of 14 amino acids. CDR3 in DNA: TGTGCCAGCAGTTTCTACGACAGGTACACTGAAGCTTTCTTT. Translated: CASSFYDRYTEAFF.

The chain is built from TRBV7-9 and TRBJ2-5; D is uncertain. V lost 2 bases to trimming and J lost 2 bases, with 12 bases between them. The germline gives CDR1 SEHNR, CDR2 FQNEAQ (reference sequence). The CDR3 sequence is 15 residues long. The chain's CDR3 is CASSLLSGTQETQYF. CDR3 sequence (DNA): TGTGCCAGCAGCTTACTGTCGGGTACGCAAGAGACCCAGTACTTC.

The chain employs TRBV29-1 and TRBJ1-1; possible D gene TRBD1, 6 bases. This CDR3 is built from 13 residues. The germline CDR1 and CDR2 sequences are SQVTM and ANQGSEA. Trimming stripped 2 bases from V and 4 bases from J, with 11 bases between. CDR3 sequence reads: CSVEMGAGTEAFF. The CDR3 nucleotides read TGCAGCGTTGAAATGGGGGCTGGCACTGAAGCTTTCTTT.

This chain uses TRBV3-1 (or the pseudogene TRBV3-2) with TRBJ2-2; D might be TRBD1 (5 bases). The CDR3 length is 14 residues. V dropped 3 bases and J dropped 7 bases, with 12 bases sitting between them. CDR1 is LGHDT, CDR2 YNNKEL, per germline (reference sequence). The CDR3 bases are TGTGCCAGCAGCCAGGCCTCAGGGTACGGGGAGCTGTTTTTT. It encodes CASSQASGYGELFF.

The rearrangement uses TRBV7-2 and TRBJ1-3, with a tentative D call TRBD1 (5 bases). Germline CDR1 reads SGHTA; CDR2 reads FQGNSA. The CDR3 runs 17 residues. V was trimmed by 6 bases and J by 0 bases, leaving 18 bases between them. The CDR3 nucleotides are TGTGCCAGCAGAAGTCGAAGTGGGGCTTTCTCTGGAAACACCATATATTTT. Translating gives CASRSRSGAFSGNTIYF.

A note on this clone: This specimen includes other DNA sequences encoding the same CDR3. This chain uses TRBV10-3 with TRBJ2-7; D is perhaps TRBD2 (6 bases). This CDR3 is 15 amino acids long. Trimming took off 2 bases at V and 1 base at J, with 12 bases between the two ends. CDR1 and CDR2 (germline): ENHRY, SYGVKD. The CDR3 DNA sequence: TGTGCCATCAGTGAGGGGGCGGGGCAGTCCTACGAGCAGTACTTC. Amino acids: CAISEGAGQSYEQYF.

The J gene is TRBJ2-7, the V gene TRBV7-2, with a weak D call TRBD1 (6 bases). Trimming stripped 5 bases from V and 7 bases from J, with 12 bases between. This CDR3 comprises 12 residues. CDR1 and CDR2 from the germline V gene are SGHTA and FQGNSA. The CDR3 loop is CASSRTGIEQYF. The CDR3 nucleotides read TGTGCCAGCAGCCGAACAGGGATAGAGCAGTACTTC.

CDR3 loop: CASSPRDKGNTEAFF. Written as DNA, the CDR3 is TGCGCCAGCAGCCCCCGGGACAAGGGGAACACTGAAGCTTTCTTT. V and J are TRBV10-2 and TRBJ1-1, with D maybe TRBD1 (6 bases). The germline V gene has CDR1 WSHSY and CDR2 SAAADI. V gave up 6 bases and J gave up 1 base, with 15 bases separating them. This CDR3 contains 15 residues.

This chain links TRBV6-5 with TRBJ1-1; 7 bases are shared with TRBD1. With V trimmed by 7 bases and J by 4 bases, 9 bases remained unmatched. CDR1 is MNHEY, CDR2 SVGAGI, per germline. The CDR3 length is 14 residues. The CDR3, as DNA: TGTGCCAGCACCTCAGGAGGGGGCCTCACTGAAGCTTTCTTT. Translated: CASTSGGGLTEAFF.

This chain links TRBV27 with TRBJ1-6, with D possibly TRBD1 on 5 matching bases. V was cut by 3 bases and J by 7 bases, with 10 bases left in between. The CDR3 extends over 14 amino acids. Germline V gene sequence: CDR1 MNHEY, CDR2 SMNVEV (reference sequence). The chain's CDR3 is CASSFGTENSPLHF. As DNA, the CDR3 is TGTGCCAGCAGTTTTGGGACCGAGAATTCACCCCTCCACTTT.

The J gene is TRBJ2-5, the V gene TRBV5-4; the match to TRBD1 covers 7 bases. The CDR3 is 14 residues long. Germline-derived CDR1 and CDR2 are SGHNT and YYREEE (reference sequence). Unmatched junction bases numbered 4, after V lost 2 bases and J lost 3 bases. Here the CDR3 reads CASSLGQAEETQYF. DNA for the CDR3: TGTGCCAGCAGCTTAGGACAGGCTGAAGAGACCCAGTACTTC.

This chain links TRBV21-1 with TRBJ1-2. TRBV21-1 is listed as a pseudogene. The CDR3 length is 12 residues. The CDR3 sequence is CASSSGFHGYTF. In nucleotides, the CDR3 is TGTGCCAGCAGCAGTGGGTTTCATGGCTACACCTTC.